The text below deals with one T cell receptor (beta chain). Its specificity is unknown. This sample was included in a study of Ad26.COV2.S vaccination and SARS-CoV-2 variants. Overall study: Once, or twice with 56 days between doses, Ad26.COV2.S was given intramuscularly.

Germline V gives CDR1 LNHDA, CDR2 SQIVND (reference sequence). The CDR3 sequence is 19 residues long. Trimming cost V 3 bases and J 0 bases; bases outside gene matches: 9. The treatment is: some 19 received Ad26.COV2.S at low or high dose, single or two shots; 5 received placebo; per-sample allocation not given. Following the first vaccine or placebo injection, samples were taken on day 63. Ad26.COV2.S expressed prefusion-stabilized spike from the original Wuhan strain. Study-level results: Using TCR breadth and depth analyses may have led to underestimated total T cell responses. Reported post-vaccination CD8+ and CD4+ T cell responses to spike showed substantial breadth.

Clones were read by immunoSEQ multiplex PCR, and TCRdb kept only the in-frame ones, dropping some. The sample records about half a million clones, roughly nine tenths being singletons. Sequences were derived from peripheral blood, sampled in a trial of Ad26.COV2.S vaccine versus placebo. The V gene is TRBV19, the J gene TRBJ2-7; 15 bases map to TRBD2. This sequence originates from a person aged 18-65 years who received the Ad26.COV2.S COVID-19 vaccine or a placebo. DNA for the CDR3: TGTGCCAGTAGTATGGCCATGGGACTAGCGGGAGGAAGCTCCTACGAGCAGTACTTC. It encodes CASSMAMGLAGGSSYEQYF.